This T cell receptor beta chain was recorded in a study of blood T cell repertoires in COVID-19. Study in general: From the United States, Italy and Spain came samples of acute and convalescent COVID-19. Sources were T cells, B-cell-depleted T cells, or PBMCs; the material itself was cDNA or gDNA.

V shed 5 bases and J 7 bases; nucleotides not matched to a gene: 13. The CDR3 extends over 17 amino acids. Germline assignment: CDR1 PRHDT and CDR2 FYEKMQ (reference sequence). The authors' processing: The authors estimated nucleated cell counts from reference gene primer amplification. The data were produced by immunoSEQ multiplex PCR, yet TCRdb's version contains in-frame clones alone and is incomplete. V, J and clone size were drawn from that table, and D and trimming were deduced from the DNA. The sample lists a few hundred thousand clones; about 84% were seen once. This TCR was recovered from a man older than 75 with acute or convalescent COVID-19. Sequenced: peripheral blood. This sequence joins TRBV13 and TRBJ1-3; 11 bases are a match to TRBD1. CDR3 in amino acids: CASSPRGQGAVLNTIYF. The CDR3 DNA is TGTGCCAGCAGCCCCAGAGGACAGGGGGCGGTTTTGAACACCATATATTTT.